This T cell receptor (beta chain) was documented in a study of beta chain features in type 1 diabetes. Study conclusions and caveats: Patients with Type 1 diabetes showed moderately but significantly shorter TCRB CDR3s in all four CD4+ subsets. Type 1 diabetes patients showed fewer insertions and more deletions at VDJ junctions. Patients' naive, central memory and regulatory TCRB repertoires appeared more alike than those of healthy donors. Here, the possible influence of HLA type (on TCRB rearrangement) remained unresolved.

This clone was counted only a few times. Its matching antigen is unknown. Of the isolated RNA, all was reverse transcribed, and so the sequenced material was expressed TCRB transcripts. Clones were read by immunoSEQ multiplex PCR, and TCRdb kept only the in-frame ones, dropping some. The sample includes about 620,000 clones, roughly 16% seen only once; the top ten take around 0.095%. The germline gives CDR1 SGHTA, CDR2 FQGNSA. Trimming pared 7 bases from V and 5 bases from J, leaving 15 bases between. The CDR3 has 13 amino acids. Sequencing was done on a sample of naive CD4+ T cells from blood. The V call is TRBV7-2, the J call TRBJ2-7, with D possibly matching TRBD2 (6 bases). The clonotype comes from a man aged 18 to 29 in good health. This chain's CDR3 is CASTLGGGNEQYF. CDR3 nucleotide sequence: TGTGCCAGCACCTTGGGGGGTGGAAACGAGCAGTACTTC.